This TCR beta chain was profiled in a study of cytomegalovirus exposure and HLA in healthy donors. Study-wide results and limits: Researchers counted around 160 TCR beta chains as cytomegalovirus-associated.

Comment on this clone: Its matching antigen is unknown.

Primers for the PCR totalled 60 Vbeta and 13 Jbeta. Repertoires were generated with immunoSEQ multiplex PCR, while TCRdb's copy carries only in-frame clones and drops some. Of approximately 150,000 clones listed, under 85% are singletons. Germline V gene sequence: CDR1 SGHTS, CDR2 YDEGEE. The V end lost 0 bases, the J end lost 0 bases, and 7 bases lay between the germline ends. The CDR3 consists of 15 residues. The chain combines TRBV5-8 with TRBJ1-5; tentatively, D is TRBD1 (5 bases). The sample comprised PBMCs. The receptor comes from a human donor in good health. The CDR3 sequence: CASSLGQTSNQPQHF. The CDR3 nucleotides are TGTGCCAGCAGCTTGGGACAGACTAGCAATCAGCCCCAGCATTTT.